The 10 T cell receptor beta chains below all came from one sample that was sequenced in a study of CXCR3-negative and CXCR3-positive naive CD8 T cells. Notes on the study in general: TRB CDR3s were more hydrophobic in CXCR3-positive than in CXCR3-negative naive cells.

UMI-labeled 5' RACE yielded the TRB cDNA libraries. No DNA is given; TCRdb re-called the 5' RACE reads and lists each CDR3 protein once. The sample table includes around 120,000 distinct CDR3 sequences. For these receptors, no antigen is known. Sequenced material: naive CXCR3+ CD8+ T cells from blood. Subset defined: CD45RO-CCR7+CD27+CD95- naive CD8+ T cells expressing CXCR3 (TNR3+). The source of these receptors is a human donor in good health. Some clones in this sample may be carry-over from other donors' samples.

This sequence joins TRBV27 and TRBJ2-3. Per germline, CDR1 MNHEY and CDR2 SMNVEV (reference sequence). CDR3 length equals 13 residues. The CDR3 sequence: CASSLFGTDTQYF.

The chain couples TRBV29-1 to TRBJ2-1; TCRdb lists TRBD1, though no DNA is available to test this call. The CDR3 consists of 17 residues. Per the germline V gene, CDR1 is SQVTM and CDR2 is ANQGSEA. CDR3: CSVETAPGLGSYNEQFF.

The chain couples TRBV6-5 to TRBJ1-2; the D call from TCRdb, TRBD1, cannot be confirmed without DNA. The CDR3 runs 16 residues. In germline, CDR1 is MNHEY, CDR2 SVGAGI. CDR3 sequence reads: CASSGDRGVLMYGYTF.

CDR3 amino acids: CATGDLNTGELFF. The genes are TRBV24-1 and TRBJ2-2; lacking DNA, the TRBD2 call made by TCRdb goes unchecked. Per germline, CDR1 KGHDR and CDR2 SFDVKD. The CDR3 contains 13 residues.

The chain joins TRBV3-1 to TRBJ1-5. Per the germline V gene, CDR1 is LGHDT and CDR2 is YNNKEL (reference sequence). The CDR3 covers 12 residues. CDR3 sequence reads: CASSHGLEPQHF.

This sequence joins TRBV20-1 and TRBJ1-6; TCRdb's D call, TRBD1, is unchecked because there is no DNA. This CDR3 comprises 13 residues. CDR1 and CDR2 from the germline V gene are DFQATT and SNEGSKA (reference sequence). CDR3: CNPWDRKASPLHF.

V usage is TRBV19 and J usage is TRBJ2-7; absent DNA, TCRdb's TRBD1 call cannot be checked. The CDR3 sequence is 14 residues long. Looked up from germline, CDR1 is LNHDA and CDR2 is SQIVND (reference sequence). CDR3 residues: CASGSRDTSYEQYF. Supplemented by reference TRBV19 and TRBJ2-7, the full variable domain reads DGGITQSPKYLFRKEGQNVTLSCEQNLNHDAMYWYRQDPGQGLRLIYYSQIVNDFQKGDIAEGYSVSREKKESFPLTVTSAQKNPTAFYLCASGSRDTSYEQYFGPGTRLTVT.

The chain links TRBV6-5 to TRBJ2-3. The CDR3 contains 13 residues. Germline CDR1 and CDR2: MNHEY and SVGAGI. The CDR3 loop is CASSYSNTDTQYF.

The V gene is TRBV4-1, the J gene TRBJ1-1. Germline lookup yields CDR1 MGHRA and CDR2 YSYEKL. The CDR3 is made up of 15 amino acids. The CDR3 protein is CASSPRGGGGSEAFF.

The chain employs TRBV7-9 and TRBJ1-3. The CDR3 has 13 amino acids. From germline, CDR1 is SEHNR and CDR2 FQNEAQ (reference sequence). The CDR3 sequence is CATPSTAGNTIYF.